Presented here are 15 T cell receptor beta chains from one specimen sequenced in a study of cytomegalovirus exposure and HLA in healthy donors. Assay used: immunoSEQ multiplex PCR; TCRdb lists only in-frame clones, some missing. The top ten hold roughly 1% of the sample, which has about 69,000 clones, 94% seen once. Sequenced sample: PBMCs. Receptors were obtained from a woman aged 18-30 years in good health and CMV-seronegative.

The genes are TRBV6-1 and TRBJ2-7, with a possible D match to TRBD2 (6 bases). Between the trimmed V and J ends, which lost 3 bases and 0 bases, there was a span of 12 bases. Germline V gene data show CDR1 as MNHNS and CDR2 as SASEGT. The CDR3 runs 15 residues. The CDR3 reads CASSDRDSSSYEQYF. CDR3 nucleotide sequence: TGTGCCAGCAGTGACCGGGACTCTTCCTCCTACGAGCAGTACTTC.

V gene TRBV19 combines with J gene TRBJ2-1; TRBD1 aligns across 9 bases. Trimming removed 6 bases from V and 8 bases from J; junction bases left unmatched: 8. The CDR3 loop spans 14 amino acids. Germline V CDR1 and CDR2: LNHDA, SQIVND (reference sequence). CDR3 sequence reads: CASSFGQGTHEQFF. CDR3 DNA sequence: TGTGCCAGTAGCTTTGGACAGGGGACCCATGAGCAGTTCTTC.

CDR3 sequence reads: CASSEETGGPDTQYF. CDR3 nucleotides: TGTGCCAGCAGTGAAGAAACGGGAGGGCCAGATACGCAGTATTTT. The chain links TRBV6-1 to TRBJ2-3; 8 positions agree with TRBD2. Losses at the gene ends were 1 base for V and 4 bases for J; bases not matched to a gene: 4. CDR3 length equals 15 residues. The germline CDR1 and CDR2 sequences are MNHNS and SASEGT.

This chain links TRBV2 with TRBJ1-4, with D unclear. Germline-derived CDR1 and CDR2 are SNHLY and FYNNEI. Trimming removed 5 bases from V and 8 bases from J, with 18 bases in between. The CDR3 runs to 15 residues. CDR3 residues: CASSPFSHDGEKLFF. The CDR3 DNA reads TGTGCCAGCAGTCCCTTCTCTCACGACGGGGAAAAACTGTTTTTT.

CDR3 amino acids: CASSQEGLAGDVNEQFF. The CDR3, as DNA: TGCGCCAGCAGCCAAGAGGGACTAGCGGGAGATGTCAATGAGCAGTTCTTC. This sequence joins TRBV4-1 and TRBJ2-1, with 14 bases aligning to TRBD2. Germline-derived CDR1 and CDR2 are MGHRA and YSYEKL. Trimming took 0 bases from V and 6 from J; bases not matched to a gene: 4. The CDR3 loop spans 17 amino acids.

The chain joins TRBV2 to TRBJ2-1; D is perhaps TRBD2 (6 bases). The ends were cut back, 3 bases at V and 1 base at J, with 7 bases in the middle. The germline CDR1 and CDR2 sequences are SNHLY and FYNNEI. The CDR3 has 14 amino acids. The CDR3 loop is CASSDSGSYNEQFF. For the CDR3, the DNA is TGTGCCAGCAGTGATAGCGGATCCTACAATGAGCAGTTCTTC.

CDR3 protein: CATSRDETTFYNEQFF. CDR3 nucleotide sequence: TGTGCCACCAGCAGAGATGAGACTACTTTCTACAATGAGCAGTTCTTC. The chain combines TRBV15 with TRBJ2-1; D might be TRBD2 (5 bases). This CDR3 is built from 16 residues. Germline lookup yields CDR1 LNHNV and CDR2 YYDKDF (reference sequence). Trimming cost V 0 bases and J 3 bases, with 12 bases left between them.

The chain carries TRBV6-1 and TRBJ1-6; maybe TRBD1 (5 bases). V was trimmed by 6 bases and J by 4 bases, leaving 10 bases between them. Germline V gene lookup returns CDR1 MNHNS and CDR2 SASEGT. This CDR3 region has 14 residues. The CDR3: CASRETDYNSPLHF. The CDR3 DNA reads TGTGCCAGCAGGGAGACAGATTATAATTCACCCCTCCACTTT.

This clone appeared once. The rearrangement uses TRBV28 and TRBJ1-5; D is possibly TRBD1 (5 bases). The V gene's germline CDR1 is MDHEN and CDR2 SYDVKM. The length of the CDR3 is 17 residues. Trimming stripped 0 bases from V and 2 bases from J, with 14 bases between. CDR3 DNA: TGTGCCAGCAGTTTATGGATTGCAGGGATGGGCAATCAGCCCCAGCATTTT. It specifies CASSLWIAGMGNQPQHF. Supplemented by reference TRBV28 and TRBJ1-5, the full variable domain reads DVKVTQSSRYLVKRTGEKVFLECVQDMDHENMFWYRQDPGLGLRLIYFSYDVKMKEKGDIPEGYSVSREKKERFSLILESASTNQTSMYLCASSLWIAGMGNQPQHFGDGTRLSIL.

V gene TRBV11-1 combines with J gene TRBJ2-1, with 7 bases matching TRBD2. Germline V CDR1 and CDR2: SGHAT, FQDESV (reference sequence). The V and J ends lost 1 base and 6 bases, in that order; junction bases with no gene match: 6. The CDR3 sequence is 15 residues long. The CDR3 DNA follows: TGTGCCAGCAGCTTAGGAAACGGCGGGGGCAATGAGCAGTTCTTC. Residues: CASSLGNGGGNEQFF.

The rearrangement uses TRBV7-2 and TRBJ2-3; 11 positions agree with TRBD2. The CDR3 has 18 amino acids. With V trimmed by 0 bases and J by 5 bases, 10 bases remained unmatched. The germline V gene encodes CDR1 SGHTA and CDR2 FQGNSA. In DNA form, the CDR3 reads TGTGCCAGCAGCTTAGCGCTGTTAGCGGGGGGGCGGGGAGATACGCAGTATTTT. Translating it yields CASSLALLAGGRGDTQYF. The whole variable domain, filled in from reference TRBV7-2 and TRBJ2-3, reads GAGVSQSPSNKVTEKGKDVELRCDPISGHTALYWYRQSLGQGLEFLIYFQGNSAPDKSGLPSDRFSAERTGGSVSTLTIQRTQQEDSAVYLCASSLALLAGGRGDTQYFGPGTRLTVL.

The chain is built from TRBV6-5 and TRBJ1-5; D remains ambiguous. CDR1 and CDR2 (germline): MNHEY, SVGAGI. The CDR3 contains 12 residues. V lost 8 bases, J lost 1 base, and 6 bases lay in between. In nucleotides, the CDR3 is TGTGCCAGCGGACTCAGCAATCAGCCCCAGCATTTT. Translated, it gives CASGLSNQPQHF.

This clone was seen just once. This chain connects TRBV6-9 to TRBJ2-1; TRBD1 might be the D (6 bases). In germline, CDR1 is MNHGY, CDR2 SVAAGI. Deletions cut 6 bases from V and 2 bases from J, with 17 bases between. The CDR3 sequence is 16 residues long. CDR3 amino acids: CASRTIRGVAYNEQFF. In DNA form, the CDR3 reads TGTGCCAGCAGAACAATCAGGGGAGTCGCCTACAATGAGCAGTTCTTC.

CDR3 sequence (DNA): TGTGCCAGCAGCCGTGGTCAGGGAAGGACAGATACGCAGTATTTT. Translated: CASSRGQGRTDTQYF. The chain combines TRBV7-9 with TRBJ2-3; D might be TRBD1 (5 bases). In germline, CDR1 is SEHNR, CDR2 FQNEAQ (reference sequence). The CDR3 is 15 residues long. V lost 5 bases, J lost 3 bases, and 15 bases lay in between.

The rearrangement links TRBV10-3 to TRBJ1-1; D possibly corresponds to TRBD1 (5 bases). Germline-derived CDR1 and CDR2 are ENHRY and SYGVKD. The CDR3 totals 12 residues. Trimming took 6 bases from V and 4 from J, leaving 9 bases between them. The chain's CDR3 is CAIRNTGTEAFF. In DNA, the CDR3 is TGTGCCATCAGGAATACAGGCACTGAAGCTTTCTTT.